What follows describes a single T cell receptor (beta chain). Under the authors' procedure: Amplification with reference gene primers provided the estimates of nucleated cell counts. This table comes from immunoSEQ multiplex PCR, and its TCRdb copy is limited to in-frame clones, with some not included. The V and J calls and clone size were taken over from that table, and D and trimming were inferred from the DNA. The data show about 140,000 clones, with 70% to 80% seen just once and 9% to 10% held by the top ten. This entry belongs to a study of blood T cell repertoires in COVID-19. About the study: PBMCs, B-cell-depleted T cells, or T cells were the source of the cDNA or gDNA that made up the material.

V was clipped by 6 bases and J by 2 bases; unmatched bases: 14. The CDR3 contains 16 residues. CDR1 is DFQATT and CDR2 is SNEGSKA in the germline V gene (reference sequence). This receptor was obtained from a woman in her forties or fifties with active or convalescent COVID-19. V usage is TRBV20-1 and J usage is TRBJ1-2; 8 nucleotides match TRBD1. Sequencing was carried out using peripheral blood. The CDR3 nucleotides read TGCAGTGCCAGTAGACAGGGGTCTATTTCCAACTATGGCTACACCTTC. Translating gives CSASRQGSISNYGYTF.